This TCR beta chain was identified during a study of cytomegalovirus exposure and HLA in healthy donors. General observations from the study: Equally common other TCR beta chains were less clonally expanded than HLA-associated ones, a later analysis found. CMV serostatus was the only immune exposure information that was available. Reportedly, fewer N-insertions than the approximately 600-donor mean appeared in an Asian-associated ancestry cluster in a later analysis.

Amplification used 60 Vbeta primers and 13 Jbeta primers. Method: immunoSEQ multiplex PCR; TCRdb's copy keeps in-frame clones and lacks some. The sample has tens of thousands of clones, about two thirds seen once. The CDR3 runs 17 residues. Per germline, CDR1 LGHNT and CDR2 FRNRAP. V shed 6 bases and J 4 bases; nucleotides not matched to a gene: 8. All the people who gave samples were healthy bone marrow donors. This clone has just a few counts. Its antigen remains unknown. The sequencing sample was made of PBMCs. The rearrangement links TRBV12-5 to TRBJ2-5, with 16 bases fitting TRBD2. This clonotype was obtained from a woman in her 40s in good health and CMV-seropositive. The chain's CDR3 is CASGPGLAGGPGETQYF. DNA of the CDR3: TGTGCTAGTGGCCCGGGACTAGCGGGGGGGCCTGGAGAGACCCAGTACTTC.